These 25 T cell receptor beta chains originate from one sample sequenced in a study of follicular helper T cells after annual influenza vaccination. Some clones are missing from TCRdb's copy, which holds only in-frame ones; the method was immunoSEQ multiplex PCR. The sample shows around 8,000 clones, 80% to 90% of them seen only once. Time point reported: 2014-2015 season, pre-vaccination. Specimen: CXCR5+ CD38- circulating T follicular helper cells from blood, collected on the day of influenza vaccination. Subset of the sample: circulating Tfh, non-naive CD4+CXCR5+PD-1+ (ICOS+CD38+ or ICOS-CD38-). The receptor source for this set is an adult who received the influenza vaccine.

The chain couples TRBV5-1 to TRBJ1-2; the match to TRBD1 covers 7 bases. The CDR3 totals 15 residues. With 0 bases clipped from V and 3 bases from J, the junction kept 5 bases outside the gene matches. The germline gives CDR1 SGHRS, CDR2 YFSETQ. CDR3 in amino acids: CASSLGSTGDYGYTF. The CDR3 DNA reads TGCGCCAGCAGCTTGGGCAGCACAGGGGACTATGGCTACACCTTC. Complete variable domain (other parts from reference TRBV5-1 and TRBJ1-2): KAGVTQTPRYLIKTRGQQVTLSCSPISGHRSVSWYQQTPGQGLQFLFEYFSETQRNKGNFPGRFSGRQFSNSRSEMNVSTLELGDSALYLCASSLGSTGDYGYTFGSGTRLTVV.

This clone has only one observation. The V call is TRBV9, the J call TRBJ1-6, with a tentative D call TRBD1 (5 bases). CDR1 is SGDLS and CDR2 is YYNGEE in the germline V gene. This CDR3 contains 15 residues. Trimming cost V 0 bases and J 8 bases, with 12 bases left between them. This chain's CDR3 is CASSVDPGRDSPLHF. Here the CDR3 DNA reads TGTGCCAGCAGCGTAGATCCAGGGAGGGATTCACCCCTCCACTTT.

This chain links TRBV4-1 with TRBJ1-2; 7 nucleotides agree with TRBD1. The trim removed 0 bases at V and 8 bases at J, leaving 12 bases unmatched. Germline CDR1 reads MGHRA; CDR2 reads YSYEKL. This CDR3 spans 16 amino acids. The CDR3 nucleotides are TGCGCCAGCAGCCAAGATGTATTAGGGGGCGCTGGGGGCTACACCTTC. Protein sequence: CASSQDVLGGAGGYTF.

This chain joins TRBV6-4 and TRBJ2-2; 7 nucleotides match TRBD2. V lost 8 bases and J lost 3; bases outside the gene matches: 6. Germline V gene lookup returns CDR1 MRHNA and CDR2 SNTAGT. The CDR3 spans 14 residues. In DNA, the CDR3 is TGTGCCAGCTCCATGGGGGGGGACACCGGGGAGCTGTTTTTT. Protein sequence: CASSMGGDTGELFF.

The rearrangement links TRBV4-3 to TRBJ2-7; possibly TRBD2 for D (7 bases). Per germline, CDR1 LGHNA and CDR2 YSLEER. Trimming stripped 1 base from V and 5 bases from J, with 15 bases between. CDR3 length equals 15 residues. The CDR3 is CASSQAGGRTHEQYF. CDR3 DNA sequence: TGCGCCAGCAGCCAAGCGGGGGGCAGGACTCACGAGCAGTACTTC.

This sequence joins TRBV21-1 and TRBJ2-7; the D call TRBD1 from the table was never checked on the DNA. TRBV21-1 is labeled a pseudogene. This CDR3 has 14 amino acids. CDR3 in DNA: TGTGCCAGCAGGGTCCGGGACAGGGACGACGAGCAGTACTTC. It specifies CASRVRDRDDEQYF.

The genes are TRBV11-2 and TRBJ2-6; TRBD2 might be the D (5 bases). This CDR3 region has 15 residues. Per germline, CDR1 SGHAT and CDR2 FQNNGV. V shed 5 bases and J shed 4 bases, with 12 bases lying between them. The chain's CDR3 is CASSLRTDGANVLTF. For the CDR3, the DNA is TGTGCCAGCAGCCTGCGGACTGACGGGGCCAACGTCCTGACTTTC. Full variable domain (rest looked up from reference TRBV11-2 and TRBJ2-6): EAGVAQSPRYKIIEKRQSVAFWCNPISGHATLYWYQQILGQGPKLLIQFQNNGVVDDSQLPKDRFSAERLKGVDSTLKIQPAKLEDSAVYLCASSLRTDGANVLTFGAGSRLTVL.

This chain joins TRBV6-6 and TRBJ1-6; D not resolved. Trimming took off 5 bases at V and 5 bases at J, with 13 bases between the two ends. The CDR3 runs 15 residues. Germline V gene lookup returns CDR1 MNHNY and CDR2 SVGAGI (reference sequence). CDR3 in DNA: TGTGCCAGCAGTCGTCTCCCGGAGAATAATTCACCCCTCCACTTT. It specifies CASSRLPENNSPLHF.

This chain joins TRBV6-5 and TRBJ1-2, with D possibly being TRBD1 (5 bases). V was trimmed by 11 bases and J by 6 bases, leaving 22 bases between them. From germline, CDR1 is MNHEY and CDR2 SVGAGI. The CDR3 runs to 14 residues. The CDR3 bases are TGTGCCGGCCGGGGGTTGGGGAACGCGGATGGCTACACCTTC. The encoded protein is CAGRGLGNADGYTF.

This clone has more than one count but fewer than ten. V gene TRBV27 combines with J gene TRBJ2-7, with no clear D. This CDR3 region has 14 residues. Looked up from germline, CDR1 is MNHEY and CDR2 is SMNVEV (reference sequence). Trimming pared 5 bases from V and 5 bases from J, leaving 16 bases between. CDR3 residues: CASSTRALGNEQYF. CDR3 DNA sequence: TGTGCCAGCAGTACACGAGCCTTGGGTAACGAGCAGTACTTC.

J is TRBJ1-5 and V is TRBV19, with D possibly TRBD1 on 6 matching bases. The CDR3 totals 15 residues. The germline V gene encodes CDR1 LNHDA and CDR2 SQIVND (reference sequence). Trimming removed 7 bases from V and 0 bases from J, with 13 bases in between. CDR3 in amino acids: CASNRQDDSNQPQHF. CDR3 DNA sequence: TGTGCCAGTAACCGACAGGATGATAGCAATCAGCCCCAGCATTTT.

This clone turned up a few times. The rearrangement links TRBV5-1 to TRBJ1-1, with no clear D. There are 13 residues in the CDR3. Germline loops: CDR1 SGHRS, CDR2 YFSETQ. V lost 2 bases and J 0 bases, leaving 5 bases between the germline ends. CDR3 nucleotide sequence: TGCGCCAGCAGCTTACAGCTGAACACTGAAGCTTTCTTT. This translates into CASSLQLNTEAFF.

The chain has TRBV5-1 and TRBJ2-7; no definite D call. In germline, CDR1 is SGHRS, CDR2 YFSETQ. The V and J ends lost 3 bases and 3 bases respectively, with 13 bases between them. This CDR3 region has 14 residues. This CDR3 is CASSSTGPNYEQYF. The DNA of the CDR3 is TGCGCCAGCAGCTCGACCGGACCCAACTACGAGCAGTACTTC.

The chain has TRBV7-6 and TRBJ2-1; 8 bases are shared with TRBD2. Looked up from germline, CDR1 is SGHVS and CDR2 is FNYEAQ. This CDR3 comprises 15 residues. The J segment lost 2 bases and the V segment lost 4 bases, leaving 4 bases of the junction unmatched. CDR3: CASSSSGSTYNEQFF. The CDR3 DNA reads TGTGCCAGCAGCTCTAGCGGGTCGACCTACAATGAGCAGTTCTTC.

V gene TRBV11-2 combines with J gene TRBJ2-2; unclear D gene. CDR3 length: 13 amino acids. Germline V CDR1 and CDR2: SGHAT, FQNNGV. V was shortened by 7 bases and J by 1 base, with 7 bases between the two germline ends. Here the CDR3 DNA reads TGTGCCAGCAACACCATGAACACCGGGGAGCTGTTTTTT. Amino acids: CASNTMNTGELFF.

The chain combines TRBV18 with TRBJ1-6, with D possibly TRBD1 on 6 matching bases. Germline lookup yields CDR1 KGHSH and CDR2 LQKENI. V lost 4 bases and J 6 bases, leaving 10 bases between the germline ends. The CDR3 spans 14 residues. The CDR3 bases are TGTGCCAGCTCACAACAGGGCCGTAATTCACCCCTCCACTTT. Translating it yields CASSQQGRNSPLHF.

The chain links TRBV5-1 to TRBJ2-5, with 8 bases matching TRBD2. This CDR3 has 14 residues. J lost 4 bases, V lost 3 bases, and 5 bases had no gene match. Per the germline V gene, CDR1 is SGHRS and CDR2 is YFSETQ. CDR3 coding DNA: TGCGCCAGCAGCTCCGGACTAGCCCCAGAGACCCAGTACTTC. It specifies CASSSGLAPETQYF. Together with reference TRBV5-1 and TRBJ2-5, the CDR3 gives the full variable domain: KAGVTQTPRYLIKTRGQQVTLSCSPISGHRSVSWYQQTPGQGLQFLFEYFSETQRNKGNFPGRFSGRQFSNSRSEMNVSTLELGDSALYLCASSSGLAPETQYFGPGTRLLVL.

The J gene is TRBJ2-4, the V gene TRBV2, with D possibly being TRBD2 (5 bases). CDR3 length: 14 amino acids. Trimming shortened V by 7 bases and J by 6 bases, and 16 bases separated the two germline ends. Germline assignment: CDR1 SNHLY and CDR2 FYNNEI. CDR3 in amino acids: CASTDGIAGNIQYF. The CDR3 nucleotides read TGTGCCAGCACCGATGGGATCGCGGGAAACATTCAGTACTTC. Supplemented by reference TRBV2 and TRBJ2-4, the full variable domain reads EPEVTQTPSHQVTQMGQEVILRCVPISNHLYFYWYRQILGQKVEFLVSFYNNEISEKSEIFDDQFSVERPDGSNFTLKIRSTKLEDSAMYFCASTDGIAGNIQYFGAGTRLSVL.

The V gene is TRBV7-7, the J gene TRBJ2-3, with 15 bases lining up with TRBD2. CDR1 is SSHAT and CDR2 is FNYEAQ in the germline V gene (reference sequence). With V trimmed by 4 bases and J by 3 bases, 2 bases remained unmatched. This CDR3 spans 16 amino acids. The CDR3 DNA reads TGTGCCAGCAGCTCGGGACTAGCGGGGGGAACAGATACGCAGTATTTT. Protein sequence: CASSSGLAGGTDTQYF.

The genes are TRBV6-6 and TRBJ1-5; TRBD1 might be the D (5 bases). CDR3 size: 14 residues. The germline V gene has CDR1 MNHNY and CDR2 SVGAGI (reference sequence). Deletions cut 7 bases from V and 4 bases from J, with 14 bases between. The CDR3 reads CASTLVGGNQPQHF. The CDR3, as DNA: TGTGCCAGCACCCTGGTTGGGGGGAATCAGCCCCAGCATTTT.

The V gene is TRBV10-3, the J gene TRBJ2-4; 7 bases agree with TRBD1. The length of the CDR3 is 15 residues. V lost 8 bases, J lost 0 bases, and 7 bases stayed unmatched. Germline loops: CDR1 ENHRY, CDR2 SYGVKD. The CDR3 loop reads CAIADREIAKNIQYF. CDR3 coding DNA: TGTGCCATCGCCGACAGGGAGATAGCCAAAAACATTCAGTACTTC.

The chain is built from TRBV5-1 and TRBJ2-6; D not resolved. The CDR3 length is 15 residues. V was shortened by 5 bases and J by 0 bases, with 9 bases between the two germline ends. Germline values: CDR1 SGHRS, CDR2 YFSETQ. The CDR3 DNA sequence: TGCGCCAGCAGAGAAACTAACTCTGGGGCCAACGTCCTGACTTTC. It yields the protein CASRETNSGANVLTF.

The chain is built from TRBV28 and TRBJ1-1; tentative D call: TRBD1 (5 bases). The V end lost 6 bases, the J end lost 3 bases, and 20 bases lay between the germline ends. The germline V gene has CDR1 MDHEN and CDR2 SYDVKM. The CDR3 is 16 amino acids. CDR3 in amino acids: CASSRQKGWGDTEAFF. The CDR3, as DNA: TGTGCCAGCAGCCGACAAAAGGGGTGGGGGGACACTGAAGCTTTCTTT.

CDR3 coding DNA: TGCAGCGTCCCCGGACAGGGAGCGGGGTATGGCTACACCTTC. Amino acids: CSVPGQGAGYGYTF. The chain uses TRBV29-1 and TRBJ1-2; the match to TRBD1 covers 8 bases. After removal of 6 bases from V and 5 bases from J, the junction contained 11 bases not matched to a gene. This CDR3 region has 14 residues. Germline V gene data show CDR1 as SQVTM and CDR2 as ANQGSEA.

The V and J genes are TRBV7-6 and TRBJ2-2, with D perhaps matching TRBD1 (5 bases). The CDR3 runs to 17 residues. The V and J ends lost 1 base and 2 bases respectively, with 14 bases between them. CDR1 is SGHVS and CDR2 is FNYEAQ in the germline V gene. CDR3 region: CASSLVVGQGNTGELFF. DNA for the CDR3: TGTGCCAGCAGCTTAGTAGTTGGGCAGGGAAACACCGGGGAGCTGTTTTTT. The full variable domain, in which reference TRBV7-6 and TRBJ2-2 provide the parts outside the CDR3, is GAGVSQSPRYKVTKRGQDVALRCDPISGHVSLYWYRQALGQGPEFLTYFNYEAQQDKSGLPNDRFSAERPEGSISTLTIQRTEQRDSAMYRCASSLVVGQGNTGELFFGEGSRLTVL.